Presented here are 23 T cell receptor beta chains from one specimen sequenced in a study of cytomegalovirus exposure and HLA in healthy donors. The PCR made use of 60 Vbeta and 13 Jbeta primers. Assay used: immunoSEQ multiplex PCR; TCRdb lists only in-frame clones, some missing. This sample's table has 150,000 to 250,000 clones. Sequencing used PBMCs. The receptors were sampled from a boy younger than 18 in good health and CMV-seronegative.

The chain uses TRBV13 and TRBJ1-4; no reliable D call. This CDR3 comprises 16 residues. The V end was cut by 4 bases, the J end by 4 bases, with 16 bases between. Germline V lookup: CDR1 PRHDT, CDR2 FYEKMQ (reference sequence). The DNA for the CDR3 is TGTGCCAGCAGCTCCCGTTCGGGAGAACTTAATGAAAAACTGTTTTTT. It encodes CASSSRSGELNEKLFF. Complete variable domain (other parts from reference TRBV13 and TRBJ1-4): AAGVIQSPRHLIKEKRETATLKCYPIPRHDTVYWYQQGPGQDPQFLISFYEKMQSDKGSIPDRFSAQQFSDYHSELNMSSLELGDSALYFCASSSRSGELNEKLFFGSGTQLSVL.

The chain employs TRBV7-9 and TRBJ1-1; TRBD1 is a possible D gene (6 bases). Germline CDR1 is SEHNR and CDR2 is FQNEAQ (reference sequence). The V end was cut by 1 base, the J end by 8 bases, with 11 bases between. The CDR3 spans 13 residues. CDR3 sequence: CASSLGGPREAFF. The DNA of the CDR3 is TGTGCCAGCAGCTTAGGGGGGCCTCGGGAAGCTTTCTTT. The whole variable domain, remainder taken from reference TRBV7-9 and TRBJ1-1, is DTGVSQNPRHKITKRGQNVTFRCDPISEHNRLYWYRQTLGQGPEFLTYFQNEAQLEKSRLLSDRFSAERPKGSFSTLEIQRTEQGDSAMYLCASSLGGPREAFFGQGTRLTVV.

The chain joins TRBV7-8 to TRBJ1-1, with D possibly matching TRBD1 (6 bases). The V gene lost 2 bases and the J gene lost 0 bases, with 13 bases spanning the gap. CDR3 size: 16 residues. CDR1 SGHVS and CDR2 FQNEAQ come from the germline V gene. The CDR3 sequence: CASSLIGGAMNTEAFF. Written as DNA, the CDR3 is TGTGCCAGCAGCTTAATAGGGGGGGCCATGAACACTGAAGCTTTCTTT.

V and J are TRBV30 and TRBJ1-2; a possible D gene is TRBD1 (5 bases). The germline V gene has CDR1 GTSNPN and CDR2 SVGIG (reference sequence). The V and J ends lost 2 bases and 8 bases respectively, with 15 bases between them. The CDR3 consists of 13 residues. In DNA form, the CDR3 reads TGTGCCTGGAGTCCGGCCGGGGGAGGAGGCTACACCTTC. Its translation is CAWSPAGGGGYTF.

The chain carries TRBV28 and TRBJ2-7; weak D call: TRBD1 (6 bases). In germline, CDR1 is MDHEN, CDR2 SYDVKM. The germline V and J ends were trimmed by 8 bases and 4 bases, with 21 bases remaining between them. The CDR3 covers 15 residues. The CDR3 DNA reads TGTGCCAGCGCCAGTGGGGGCCTAAAATTTTACGAGCAGTACTTC. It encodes CASASGGLKFYEQYF. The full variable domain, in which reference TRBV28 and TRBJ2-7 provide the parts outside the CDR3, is DVKVTQSSRYLVKRTGEKVFLECVQDMDHENMFWYRQDPGLGLRLIYFSYDVKMKEKGDIPEGYSVSREKKERFSLILESASTNQTSMYLCASASGGLKFYEQYFGPGTRLTVT.

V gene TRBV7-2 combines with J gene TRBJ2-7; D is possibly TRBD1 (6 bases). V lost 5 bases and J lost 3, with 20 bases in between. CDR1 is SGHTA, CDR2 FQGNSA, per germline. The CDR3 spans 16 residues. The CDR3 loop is CASSPQRTANGYEQYF. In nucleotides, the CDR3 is TGTGCCAGCAGCCCCCAGAGGACAGCCAACGGCTACGAGCAGTACTTC.

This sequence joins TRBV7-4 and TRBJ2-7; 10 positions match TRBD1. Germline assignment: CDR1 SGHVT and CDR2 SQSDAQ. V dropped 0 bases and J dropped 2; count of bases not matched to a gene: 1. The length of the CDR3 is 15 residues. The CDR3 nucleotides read TGTGCCAGCAGCTTAGCCGGGACAGGGGCCTACGAGCAGTACTTC. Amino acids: CASSLAGTGAYEQYF.

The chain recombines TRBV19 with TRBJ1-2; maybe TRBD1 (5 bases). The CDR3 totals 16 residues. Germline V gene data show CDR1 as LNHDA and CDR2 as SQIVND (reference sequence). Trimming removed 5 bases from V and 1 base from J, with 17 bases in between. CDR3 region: CASSLRGARVNYGYTF. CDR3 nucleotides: TGTGCCAGTAGTCTTCGTGGGGCCCGGGTTAACTATGGCTACACCTTC. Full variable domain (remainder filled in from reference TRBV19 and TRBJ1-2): DGGITQSPKYLFRKEGQNVTLSCEQNLNHDAMYWYRQDPGQGLRLIYYSQIVNDFQKGDIAEGYSVSREKKESFPLTVTSAQKNPTAFYLCASSLRGARVNYGYTFGSGTRLTVV.

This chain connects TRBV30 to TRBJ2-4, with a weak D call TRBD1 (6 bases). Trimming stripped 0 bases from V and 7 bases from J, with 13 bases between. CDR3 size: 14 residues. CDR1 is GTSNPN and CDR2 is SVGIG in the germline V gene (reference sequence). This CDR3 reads CAWSVGGGYNIQYF. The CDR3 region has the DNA TGTGCCTGGAGTGTAGGGGGTGGCTACAACATTCAGTACTTC.

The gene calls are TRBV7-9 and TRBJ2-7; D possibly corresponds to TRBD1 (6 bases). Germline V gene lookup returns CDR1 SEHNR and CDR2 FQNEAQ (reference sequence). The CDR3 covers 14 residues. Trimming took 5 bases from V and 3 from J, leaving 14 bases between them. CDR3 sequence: CASSVGQKLYEQYF. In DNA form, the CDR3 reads TGTGCCAGCAGCGTCGGACAGAAGCTCTACGAGCAGTACTTC.

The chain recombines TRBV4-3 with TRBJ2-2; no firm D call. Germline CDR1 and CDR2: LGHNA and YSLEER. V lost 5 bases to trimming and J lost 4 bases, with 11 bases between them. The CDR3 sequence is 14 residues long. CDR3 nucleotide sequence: TGCGCCAGCAGCAAAAGATTCGGCACCGGGGAGCTGTTTTTT. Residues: CASSKRFGTGELFF.

This CDR3 reads CASRPRTGDTEAFF. CDR3 nucleotide sequence: TGTGCCAGCAGACCACGGACAGGTGACACTGAAGCTTTCTTT. This chain uses TRBV7-9 with TRBJ1-1; 7 positions agree with TRBD1. Per the germline V gene, CDR1 is SEHNR and CDR2 is FQNEAQ (reference sequence). The V and J ends lost 6 bases and 3 bases, in that order; junction bases with no gene match: 7. The CDR3 covers 14 residues.

The DNA of the CDR3 is TGCGCCAGCAGCCAACGCCCCACCTACGAGCAGTACTTC. As protein: CASSQRPTYEQYF. V usage is TRBV5-1 and J usage is TRBJ2-5, with D hard to call. TRBJ2-7 matches the DNA end more closely, so the J call is doubtful. The CDR3 spans 13 residues. Looked up from germline, CDR1 is SGHRS and CDR2 is YFSETQ.

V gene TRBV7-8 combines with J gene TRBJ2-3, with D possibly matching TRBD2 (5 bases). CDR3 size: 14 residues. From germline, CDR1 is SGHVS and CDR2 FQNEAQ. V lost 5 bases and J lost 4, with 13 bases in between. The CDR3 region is CASSLEGRPDTQYF. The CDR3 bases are TGTGCCAGCAGCCTTGAGGGTAGACCAGATACGCAGTATTTT.

CDR3 region: CASNFGNVPGTDTQYF. The CDR3 coding sequence is TGTGCCAGCAACTTCGGGAACGTCCCTGGCACAGATACGCAGTATTTT. The genes are TRBV2 and TRBJ2-3, with TRBD2 as a possible D gene (5 bases). CDR3 size: 16 residues. The V end lost 7 bases, the J end lost 1 base, and 18 bases lay between the germline ends. Germline V gene sequence: CDR1 SNHLY, CDR2 FYNNEI.

The CDR3 loop is CAWIPGFLSRVSYNEQFF. In DNA, the CDR3 is TGTGCCTGGATTCCCGGATTCCTTTCCCGGGTCTCCTACAATGAGCAGTTCTTC. The V call is TRBV30, the J call TRBJ2-1; the D is unclear. V shed 4 bases and J shed 0 bases, with 22 bases lying between them. Germline values: CDR1 GTSNPN, CDR2 SVGIG (reference sequence). The CDR3 spans 18 residues. The full variable domain, rest sourced from reference TRBV30 and TRBJ2-1, is SQTIHQWPATLVQPVGSPLSLECTVEGTSNPNLYWYRQAAGRGLQLLFYSVGIGQISSEVPQNLSASRPQDRQFILSSKKLLLSDSGFYLCAWIPGFLSRVSYNEQFFGPGTRLTVL.

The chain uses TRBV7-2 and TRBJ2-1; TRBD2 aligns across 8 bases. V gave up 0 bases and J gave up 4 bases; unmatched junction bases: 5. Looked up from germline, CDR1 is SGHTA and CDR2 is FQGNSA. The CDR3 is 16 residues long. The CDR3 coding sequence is TGTGCCAGCAGCTTAGCGGGACTAGTCTCGTACAATGAGCAGTTCTTC. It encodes CASSLAGLVSYNEQFF. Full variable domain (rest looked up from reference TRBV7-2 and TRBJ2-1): GAGVSQSPSNKVTEKGKDVELRCDPISGHTALYWYRQSLGQGLEFLIYFQGNSAPDKSGLPSDRFSAERTGGSVSTLTIQRTQQEDSAVYLCASSLAGLVSYNEQFFGPGTRLTVL.

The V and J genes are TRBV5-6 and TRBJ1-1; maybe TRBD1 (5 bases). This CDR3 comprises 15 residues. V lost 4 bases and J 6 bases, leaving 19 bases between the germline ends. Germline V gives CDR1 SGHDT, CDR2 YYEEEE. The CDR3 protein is CASSLEGLRVPEAFF. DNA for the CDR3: TGTGCCAGCAGCCTCGAGGGACTTAGGGTCCCTGAAGCTTTCTTT.

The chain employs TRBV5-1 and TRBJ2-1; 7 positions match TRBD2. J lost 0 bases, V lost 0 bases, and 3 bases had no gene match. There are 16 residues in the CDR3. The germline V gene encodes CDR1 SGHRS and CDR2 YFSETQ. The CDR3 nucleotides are TGCGCCAGCAGCTTGGGGGGCGGGAGCTCCTACAATGAGCAGTTCTTC. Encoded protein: CASSLGGGSSYNEQFF. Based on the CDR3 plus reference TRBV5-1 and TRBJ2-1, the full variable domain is KAGVTQTPRYLIKTRGQQVTLSCSPISGHRSVSWYQQTPGQGLQFLFEYFSETQRNKGNFPGRFSGRQFSNSRSEMNVSTLELGDSALYLCASSLGGGSSYNEQFFGPGTRLTVL.

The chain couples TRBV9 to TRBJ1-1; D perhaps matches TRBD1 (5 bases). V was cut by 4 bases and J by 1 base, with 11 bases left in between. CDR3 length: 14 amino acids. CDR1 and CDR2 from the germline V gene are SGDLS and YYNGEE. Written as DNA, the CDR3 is TGTGCCAGCAGCCGGGGGGACTCGAACACTGAAGCTTTCTTT. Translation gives CASSRGDSNTEAFF.

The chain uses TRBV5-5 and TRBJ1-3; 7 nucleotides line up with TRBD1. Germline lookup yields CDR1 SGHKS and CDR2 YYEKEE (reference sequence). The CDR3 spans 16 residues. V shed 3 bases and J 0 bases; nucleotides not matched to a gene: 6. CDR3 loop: CASSSTGVSSGNTIYF. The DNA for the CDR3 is TGTGCCAGCAGCTCAACAGGGGTCAGCTCTGGAAACACCATATATTTT.

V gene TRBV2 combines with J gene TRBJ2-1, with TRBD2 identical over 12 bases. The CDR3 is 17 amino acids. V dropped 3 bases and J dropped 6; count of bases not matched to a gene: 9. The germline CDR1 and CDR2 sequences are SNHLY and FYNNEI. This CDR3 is CASSDGLLAGGPNEQFF. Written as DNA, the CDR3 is TGTGCCAGCAGTGACGGGCTCCTAGCGGGGGGGCCCAATGAGCAGTTCTTC.

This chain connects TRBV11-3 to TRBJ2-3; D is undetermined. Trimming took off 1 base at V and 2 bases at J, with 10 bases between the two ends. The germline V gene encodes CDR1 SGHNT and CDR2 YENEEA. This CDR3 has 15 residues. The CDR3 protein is CASSLGRVDTDTQYF. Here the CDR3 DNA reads TGTGCCAGCAGCTTAGGCCGGGTAGACACAGATACGCAGTATTTT.